This record looks at one T cell receptor (beta chain) sequence and its context. The data derive from a study of shared T cell receptors in the human thymus. The method was immunoSEQ multiplex PCR; TCRdb's version includes in-frame clones alone and lacks a portion of them. Of some 700,000 clones listed, roughly 90% are singletons. The CDR3 runs 15 residues. V shed 0 bases and J shed 2 bases, with 9 bases lying between them. From germline, CDR1 is SGDLS and CDR2 YYNGEE. These data are also associated with another study on human thymus T cells. That study reports: Healthy Finnish infants undergoing corrective surgery for congenital heart defects were used as donors. The source of the thymus tissue was resections taken during corrective heart surgery. The authors found apparently biased V and J gene usage in thymic and blood repertoires. Related reports documented highly overlapping thymic repertoires among unrelated individuals.

The TCR originated in a boy younger than two with a congenital heart defect. The J gene is TRBJ1-3, the V gene TRBV9, with no clear D. Material for sequencing was thymocytes. CDR3 sequence: CASSVAGIAGNTIYF. CDR3 DNA sequence: TGTGCCAGCAGCGTAGCGGGAATAGCTGGAAACACCATATATTTT. Filled out from reference TRBV9 and TRBJ1-3, the complete variable domain reads DSGVTQTPKHLITATGQRVTLRCSPRSGDLSVYWYQQSLDQGLQFLIQYYNGEERAKGNILERFSAQQFPDLHSELNLSSLELGDSALYFCASSVAGIAGNTIYFGEGSWLTVV.